This T cell receptor (beta chain) was recovered during a study of blood T cell repertoires in COVID-19. In the study overall: From T cells, B-cell-depleted T cells, or PBMCs came the material, which was cDNA or gDNA.

Method: immunoSEQ multiplex PCR; TCRdb's copy keeps in-frame clones and lacks some. Seen here are under 300,000 clones, 70% to 90% observed once, and the top ten hold approximately 9.9%. The TCR sequence derives from a woman in her 70s with acute or convalescent COVID-19. What was sequenced was peripheral blood.

The CDR3 DNA reads TGTGCCAGCAGTCCCCTAGCTAGCTCCTACAATGAGCAGTTCTTC. This sequence encodes CASSPLASSYNEQFF. The J gene is TRBJ2-1, the V gene TRBV9, with D perhaps matching TRBD2 (5 bases). Germline CDR1 SGDLS, CDR2 YYNGEE. The V end lost 5 bases, the J end lost 0 bases, and 12 bases lay between the germline ends. CDR3 length: 15 amino acids.